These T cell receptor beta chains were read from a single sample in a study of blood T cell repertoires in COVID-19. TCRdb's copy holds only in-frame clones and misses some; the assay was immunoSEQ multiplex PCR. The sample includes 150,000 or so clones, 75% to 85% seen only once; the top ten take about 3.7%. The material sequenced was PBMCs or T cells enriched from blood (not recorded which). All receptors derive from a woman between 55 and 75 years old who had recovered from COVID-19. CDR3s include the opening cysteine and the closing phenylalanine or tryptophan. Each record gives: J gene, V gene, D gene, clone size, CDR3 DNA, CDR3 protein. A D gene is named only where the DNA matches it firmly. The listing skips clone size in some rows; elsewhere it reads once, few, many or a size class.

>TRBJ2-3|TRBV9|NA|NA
TGTGCCAGCAGCGTCCTAGACAGCCGCACAGATACGCAGTATTTT
CASSVLDSRTDTQYF
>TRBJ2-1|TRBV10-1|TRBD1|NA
TGCGCCAGCAACGACAGGGCTGTCGGTGAGCAGTTCTTC
CASNDRAVGEQFF
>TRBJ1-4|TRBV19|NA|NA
TGTGCCAGTACCGGGACTCTGGGGGAAAAACTGTTTTTT
CASTGTLGEKLFF
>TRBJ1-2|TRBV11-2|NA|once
TGTGCCAGCAGCTTAGAACGGGATGAGGGCTACACCTTC
CASSLERDEGYTF
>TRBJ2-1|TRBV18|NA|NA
TGTGCCAGCTCAGGACAGTTAAACAATGAGCAGTTCTTC
CASSGQLNNEQFF
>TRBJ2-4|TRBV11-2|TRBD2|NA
TGTGCCAGCGGAACAGGGACTAGCGGGGCTCTAGCCAAAAACATTCAGTACTTC
CASGTGTSGALAKNIQYF
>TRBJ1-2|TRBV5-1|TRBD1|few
TGCGCCAGCAGCCCCGGGACAGGGGGCCGCGGCTATGGCTACACCTTC
CASSPGTGGRGYGYTF
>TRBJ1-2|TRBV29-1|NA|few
TGCAGCGGCCCAGGGGCATTGGGACAAACCGTAAGAGGACACACCTTC
CSGPGALGQTVRGHTF
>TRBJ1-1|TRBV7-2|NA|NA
TGTGCCAGCAGCTTAGCACCGGGAGCGGAAGCTTTCTTT
CASSLAPGAEAFF
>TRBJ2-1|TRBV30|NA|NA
TGTGCCAAACAGGATGACTCCTACAATGAGCAGTTCTTC
CAKQDDSYNEQFF
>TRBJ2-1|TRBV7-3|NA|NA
TGTGCCAGCAGCTTACAACGGAGCGACAATGAGCAGTTCTTC
CASSLQRSDNEQFF
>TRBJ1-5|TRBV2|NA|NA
TGTGCCAGCAGTATGGACAGCGGCGGAAATCAGCCCCAGCATTTT
CASSMDSGGNQPQHF
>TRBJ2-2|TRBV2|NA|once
TGTGCCAGCAGTGAACGGAGAACCGGGGAGCTGTTTTTT
CASSERRTGELFF
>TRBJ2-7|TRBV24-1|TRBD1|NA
TGTGCCACCAGTGATCGGACAGGTCTCGGGAACGAGCAGTACTTC
CATSDRTGLGNEQYF
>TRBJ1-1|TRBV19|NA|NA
TGTGCCAGTAGTATATCCCTAACAGCGGGGGTGGGCACTGAAGCTTTCTTT
CASSISLTAGVGTEAFF
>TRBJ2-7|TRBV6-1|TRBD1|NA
TGTGCCAGCAGTGAGGGACAGGGGCCAAGGGACTTC
CASSEGQGPRDF
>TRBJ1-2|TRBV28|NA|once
TGTGCCAGCAGTTTAGGTGGGCTCTACGGCTACACCTTC
CASSLGGLYGYTF
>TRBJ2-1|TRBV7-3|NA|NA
TGTGCCAGCAGCTTAGTCGCAGGTTCGTCCTACAATGAGCAGTTCTTC
CASSLVAGSSYNEQFF
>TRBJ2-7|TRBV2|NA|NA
TGTGCCAGTAAATGGACAGAAACCTACGAGCAGTACTTC
CASKWTETYEQYF
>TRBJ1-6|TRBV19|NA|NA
TGTGCCAGTAGTCCCCAGTCGTATAATTCACCCCTCCACTTT
CASSPQSYNSPLHF
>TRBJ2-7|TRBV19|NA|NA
TGTGCCAGTAGTATGGGCCAGGGGTCGTACGAGCAGTACTTC
CASSMGQGSYEQYF
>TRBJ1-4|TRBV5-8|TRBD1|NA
TGTGCCAGCAGCCTACACAGGGGGCTTGCAACTAATGAAAAACTGTTTTTT
CASSLHRGLATNEKLFF
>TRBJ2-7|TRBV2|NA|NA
TGTGCCAGCAGTGAACCGACAGGCTCCTACGAGCAGTACTTC
CASSEPTGSYEQYF
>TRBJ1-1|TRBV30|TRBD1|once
TGTGCCTGGGCGACAGGGCTGAACACTGAAGCTTTCTTT
CAWATGLNTEAFF
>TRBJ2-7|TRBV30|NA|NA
TGTGCCTGGAGCAGCAGACAGCACTCCTACGAGCAGTACTTC
CAWSSRQHSYEQYF
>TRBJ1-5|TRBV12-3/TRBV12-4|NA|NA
TGTGCCAGCACTCGGAGTAGCAATCAGCCCCAGCATTTT
CASTRSSNQPQHF
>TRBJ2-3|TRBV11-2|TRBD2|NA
TGTGCCAGCAGTTCCACAGGACTAGCGGGCACAGATACGCAGTATTTT
CASSSTGLAGTDTQYF
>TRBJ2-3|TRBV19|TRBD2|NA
TGTGCCAGTAGTATAGCCCAGCGGGGAGATACGCAGTATTTT
CASSIAQRGDTQYF
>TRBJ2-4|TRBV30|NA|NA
TGTGCCTGGAGTTTTAGCGATCTAGCCAAAAACATTCAGTACTTC
CAWSFSDLAKNIQYF
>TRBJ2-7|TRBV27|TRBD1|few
TGTGCCAGCAGTTCCCCGGGACAGGGGATCCACGAGCAGTACTTC
CASSSPGQGIHEQYF
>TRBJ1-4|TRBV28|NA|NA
TGTGCCAGCAGTTTTGGTTCTACGGGGGGGGAAAAACTGTTTTTT
CASSFGSTGGEKLFF
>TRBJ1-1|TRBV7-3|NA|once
TGTGCCAGCAGCTTAGACAAGGGGTCTGAAGCTTTCTTT
CASSLDKGSEAFF
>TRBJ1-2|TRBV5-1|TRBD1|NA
TGCGCCAGCAGCTCGACAGGGGACGAACTTAACTATGGCTACACCTTC
CASSSTGDELNYGYTF
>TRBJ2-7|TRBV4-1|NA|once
TGCGCCAGCAGCCAAGATACGAGGGTTCGAGAGCAGTACTTC
CASSQDTRVREQYF
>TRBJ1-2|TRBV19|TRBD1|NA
TGTGCCAGTAGGGCCCAGGGGGCTATCTATGGCTACACCTTC
CASRAQGAIYGYTF
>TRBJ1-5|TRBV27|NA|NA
TGTGCCAGCAGGCAAGATTCCCAGGGGACAACTCAGCCCCAGCATTTT
CASRQDSQGTTQPQHF
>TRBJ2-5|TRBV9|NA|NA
TGTGCCAGCAGCGTAGCGGAGACCCAGTACTTC
CASSVAETQYF
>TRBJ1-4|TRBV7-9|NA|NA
TGTGCCAGCAGCCCCTACCGAAATGAAAAACTGTTTTTT
CASSPYRNEKLFF
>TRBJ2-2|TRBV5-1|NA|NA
TGCGCCAGCAGCTTGTCACAGGGTAACGGGGAGCTGTTTTTT
CASSLSQGNGELFF
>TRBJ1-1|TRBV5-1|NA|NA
TGCGCCAGCAGCCAAGGCGGAAACACTGAAGCTTTCTTT
CASSQGGNTEAFF
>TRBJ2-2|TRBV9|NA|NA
TGTGCCAGCAGCGTGCCAGGGACAAACACCGGGGAGCTGTTTTTT
CASSVPGTNTGELFF
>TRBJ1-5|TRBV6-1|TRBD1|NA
TGTGCCAGCAGTGAAGGGGTCAGGGGGGTAGTTCGGAGCAATCAGCCCCAGCATTTT
CASSEGVRGVVRSNQPQHF
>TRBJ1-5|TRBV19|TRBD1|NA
TGTGCCACTTTGGGACAGGGTAATCAGCCCCAGCATTTT
CATLGQGNQPQHF
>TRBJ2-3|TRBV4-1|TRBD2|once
TGCGCCAGCAGCCCCTCGCCAGCGGGGGCAGATACGCAGTATTTT
CASSPSPAGADTQYF
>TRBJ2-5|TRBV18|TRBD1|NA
TGTGCCAGCTCAAAAGACAGGGCGCTCGGACTGGGGGAGACCCAGTACTTC
CASSKDRALGLGETQYF
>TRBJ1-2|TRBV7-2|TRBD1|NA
TGTGCCAGCAGCTCCAACAGGGGGTTTGGCTATGGCTACACCTTC
CASSSNRGFGYGYTF
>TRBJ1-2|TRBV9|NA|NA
TGTGCCAGCAGCGTAGCATCCGGCCCAACGGGCTATGGCTACACCTTC
CASSVASGPTGYGYTF
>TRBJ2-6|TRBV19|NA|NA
TGTGCCAGTAGGATATATTCTGGGGCCAACGTCCTGACTTTC
CASRIYSGANVLTF